The clone carrying this T cell receptor (beta chain) occurred a few times. The target antigen is unknown. This sample is drawn from a study of T cell repertoires in cytomegalovirus infection. Study-wide background: Indications came from public TCR beta signatures; they pointed to CMV infection and to a matching HLA type. Overall study findings and caveats: HLA-C-restricted CMV clonotypes gave the most frequent clonotype in two of eight donors.

With 2 bases removed from V and 1 base from J, the gap between germline ends came to 5 bases. The CDR3 has 13 amino acids. CDR1 is SGHVS, CDR2 FNYEAQ, per germline. TCRdb re-called the reads with MiXCR, one entry per CDR3 protein. Among 75,000 to 95,000 distinct CDR3 sequences listed, about 44% were seen once. The chain is built from TRBV7-6 and TRBJ1-1; D is unclear. This receptor was identified in a human donor in good health (CMV status not recorded). Some clones in this sample may be carry-over from other donors' samples. The specimen was CD8+ T cells from cultured PBMCs, collected from culture after CMV antigen stimulation. CDR3 sequence: CASSLNTNTEAFF. The CDR3 DNA follows: TGTGCCAGCAGCTTAAACACGAACACTGAAGCTTTCTTT.